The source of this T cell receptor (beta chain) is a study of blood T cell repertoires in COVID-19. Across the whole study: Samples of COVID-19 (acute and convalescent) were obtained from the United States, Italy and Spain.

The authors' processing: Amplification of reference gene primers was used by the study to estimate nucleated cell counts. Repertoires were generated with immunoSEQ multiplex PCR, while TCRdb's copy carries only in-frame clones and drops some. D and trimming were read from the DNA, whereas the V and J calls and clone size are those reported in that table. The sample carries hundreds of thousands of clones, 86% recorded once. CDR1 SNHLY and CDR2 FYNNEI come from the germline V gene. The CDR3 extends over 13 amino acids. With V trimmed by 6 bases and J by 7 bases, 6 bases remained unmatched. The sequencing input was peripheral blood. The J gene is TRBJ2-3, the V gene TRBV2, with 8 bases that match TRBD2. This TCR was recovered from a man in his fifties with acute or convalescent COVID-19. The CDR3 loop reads CASRDGGANTQYF. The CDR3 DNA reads TGTGCCAGCAGGGACGGGGGGGCGAATACGCAGTATTTT.